The clone carrying this T cell receptor beta chain was seen only a few times. Its antigen is undetermined. Multiplex PCR with BIOMED2 TRB-A/B primer pools amplified TRB rearrangements. TCRdb independently ran MiXCR on the multiplex PCR reads; one entry per CDR3 protein. Of some 13,000 distinct CDR3 sequences listed, around 25% were seen once; the top ten hold roughly 3.7%. TRB was amplified from about 250-500 ng of blood genomic DNA. This sample is part of a study of T and B cells in COVID-19 patients. For the study at large: The recovered patients had mostly mild to moderate COVID-19 with outpatient management. Of some 21 active-infection patients, 18 carried comorbidities linked to unfavorable COVID-19 outcome. Study-level findings and limits: Highly clonal in active COVID-19, TRB repertoires exceeded healthy-donor diversity and richness at recovery.

This TCR was sampled from a human donor who had recovered from COVID-19. Sequencing used blood.

The chain's CDR3 is CASSEIGGTGNEKLFF. CDR3 sequence (DNA): TGTGCCAGCAGTGAAATCGGGGGGACAGGTAACGAAAAACTGTTTTTT. V is TRBV6-1 and J is TRBJ1-4; TRBD1 matches 8 bases. This CDR3 spans 16 amino acids. CDR1 MNHNS and CDR2 SASEGT come from the germline V gene. V lost 2 bases to trimming and J lost 8 bases; unmatched junction nucleotides: 10.